The clone carrying this T cell receptor (beta chain) was counted a few times. The antigen remains undetermined. This entry is derived from a study of cytomegalovirus exposure and HLA in healthy donors. Across the study: In terms of ancestry, the Caucasian-associated cluster contained about four fifths of the approximately 380 genotyped donors. The study, taken as a whole, reports: Versus the approximately 700-donor mean, an Asian-associated ancestry cluster reportedly showed fewer N-insertions in a later analysis. A list of around 150 TCR beta chains associated with cytomegalovirus was given.

PCR used 60 Vbeta primers and 13 Jbeta primers. Clones were sequenced by immunoSEQ multiplex PCR, and TCRdb holds only the in-frame ones, with some missing. The table records about 90,000 clones, roughly 60% of them present only once. What was sequenced was PBMCs. The receptor comes from a woman aged 50 to 60 in good health and CMV-seropositive.

The chain's CDR3 is CASSLLGGRVSYEQYF. Here the CDR3 DNA reads TGTGCCAGCAGCTTACTTGGGGGCAGGGTTTCCTACGAGCAGTACTTC. The J gene is TRBJ2-7, the V gene TRBV7-2; D perhaps matches TRBD1 (6 bases). V was pared by 2 bases and J by 1 base, with 15 bases between. CDR1 SGHTA and CDR2 FQGNSA come from the germline V gene. The CDR3 has 16 residues.